The subject of this entry is one T cell receptor beta chain. Antigen: not known. CDR3 length: 13 amino acids. The V gene's germline CDR1 is SGHTA and CDR2 FQGNSA. The ends were cut back, 0 bases at V and 6 bases at J, with 8 bases in the middle. This specimen belongs to a study of cytomegalovirus exposure and HLA in healthy donors. TCRdb keeps only in-frame clones here, not all; method: immunoSEQ multiplex PCR. The profile shows some 120,000 clones, 80% to 90% of them singletons. Broader study findings: Cytomegalovirus association was listed for about 160 TCR beta chains.

The sequencing input was PBMCs. The sequence came from a young woman in good health and CMV-seronegative. The chain combines TRBV7-2 with TRBJ1-1, with D perhaps TRBD1 (6 bases). The CDR3 here is CASSLAQGAEAFF. The CDR3 bases are TGTGCCAGCAGCTTAGCACAGGGAGCTGAAGCTTTCTTT.